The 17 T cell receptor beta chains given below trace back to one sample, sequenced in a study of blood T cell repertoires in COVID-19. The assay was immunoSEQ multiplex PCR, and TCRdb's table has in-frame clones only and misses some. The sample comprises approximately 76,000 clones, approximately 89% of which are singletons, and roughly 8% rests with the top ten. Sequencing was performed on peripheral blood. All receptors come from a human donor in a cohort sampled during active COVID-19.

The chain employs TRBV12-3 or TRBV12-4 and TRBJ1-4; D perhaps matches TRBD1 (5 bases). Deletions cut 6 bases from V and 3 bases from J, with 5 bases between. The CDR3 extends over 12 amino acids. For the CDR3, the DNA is TGTGCCAGCAGCAGGGCTAATGAAAAACTGTTTTTT. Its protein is CASSRANEKLFF.

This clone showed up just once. CDR3 coding DNA: TGTGCCAGCTCACCGGGGGGGAACACTGAAGCTTTCTTT. Translating it yields CASSPGGNTEAFF. This chain uses TRBV18 with TRBJ1-1; a weak D match, TRBD1 (5 bases). The germline V and J ends were trimmed by 3 bases and 1 base, with 6 bases remaining between them. Germline V gives CDR1 KGHSH, CDR2 LQKENI. The CDR3 runs 13 residues.

The CDR3 sequence: CASNRGGSPLHF. CDR3 nucleotide sequence: TGTGCCAGCAACAGGGGAGGCTCACCCCTCCACTTT. V usage is TRBV6-5 and J usage is TRBJ1-6, with 7 bases aligning to TRBD1. Germline CDR1 reads MNHEY; CDR2 reads SVGAGI. The ends lost 7 bases at V and 10 bases at J; junction bases unmatched: 4. This CDR3 has 12 residues.

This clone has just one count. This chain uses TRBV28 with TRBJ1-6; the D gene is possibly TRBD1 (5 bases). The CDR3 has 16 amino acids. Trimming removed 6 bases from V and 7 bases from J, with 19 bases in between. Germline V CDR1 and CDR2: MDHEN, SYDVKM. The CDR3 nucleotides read TGTGCCAGCAGCCTCCGCCACGGGGCGGGGAATTCACCCCTCCACTTT. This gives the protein CASSLRHGAGNSPLHF.

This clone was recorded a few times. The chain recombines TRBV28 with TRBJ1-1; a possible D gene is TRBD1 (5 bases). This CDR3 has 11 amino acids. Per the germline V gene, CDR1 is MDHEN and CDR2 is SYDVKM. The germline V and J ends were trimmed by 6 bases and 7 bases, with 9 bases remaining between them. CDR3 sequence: CASSLQVEAFF. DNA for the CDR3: TGTGCCAGCAGCCTACAGGTTGAAGCTTTCTTT.

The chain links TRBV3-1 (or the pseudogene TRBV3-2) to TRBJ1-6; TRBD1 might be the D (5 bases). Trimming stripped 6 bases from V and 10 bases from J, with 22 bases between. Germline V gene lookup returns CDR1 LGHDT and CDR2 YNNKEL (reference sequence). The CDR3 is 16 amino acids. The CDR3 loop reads CASRLGLQAPYSPLHF. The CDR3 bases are TGTGCCAGCAGGCTGGGACTTCAGGCGCCCTACTCACCCCTCCACTTT.

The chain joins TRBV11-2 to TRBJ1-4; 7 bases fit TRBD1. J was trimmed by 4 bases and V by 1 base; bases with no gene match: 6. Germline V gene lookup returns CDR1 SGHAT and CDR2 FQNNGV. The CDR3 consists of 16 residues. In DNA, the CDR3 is TGTGCCAGCAGCTTAGGTCGGGACAGATTTAATGAAAAACTGTTTTTT. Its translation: CASSLGRDRFNEKLFF. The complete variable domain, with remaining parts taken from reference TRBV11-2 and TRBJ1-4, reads EAGVAQSPRYKIIEKRQSVAFWCNPISGHATLYWYQQILGQGPKLLIQFQNNGVVDDSQLPKDRFSAERLKGVDSTLKIQPAKLEDSAVYLCASSLGRDRFNEKLFFGSGTQLSVL.

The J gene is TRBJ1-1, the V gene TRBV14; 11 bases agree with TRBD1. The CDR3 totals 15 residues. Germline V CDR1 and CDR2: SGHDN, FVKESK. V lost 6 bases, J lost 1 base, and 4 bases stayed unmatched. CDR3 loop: CASRGQGATNTEAFF. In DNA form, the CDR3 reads TGTGCCAGCAGAGGACAGGGGGCTACGAACACTGAAGCTTTCTTT.

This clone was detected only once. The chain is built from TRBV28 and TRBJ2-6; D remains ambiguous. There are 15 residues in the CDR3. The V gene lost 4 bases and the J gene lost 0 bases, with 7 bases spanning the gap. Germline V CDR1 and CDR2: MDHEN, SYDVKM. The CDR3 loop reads CASSSLFSGANVLTF. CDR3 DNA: TGTGCCAGCAGTTCTCTATTCTCTGGGGCCAACGTCCTGACTTTC.

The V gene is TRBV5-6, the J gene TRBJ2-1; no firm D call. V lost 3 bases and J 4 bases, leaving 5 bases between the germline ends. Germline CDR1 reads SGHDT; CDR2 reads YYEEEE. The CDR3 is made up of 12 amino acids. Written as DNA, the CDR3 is TGTGCCAGCAGCTCAGGATACAATGAGCAGTTCTTC. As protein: CASSSGYNEQFF. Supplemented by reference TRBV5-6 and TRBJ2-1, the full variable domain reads DAGVTQSPTHLIKTRGQQVTLRCSPKSGHDTVSWYQQALGQGPQFIFQYYEEEERQRGNFPDRFSGHQFPNYSSELNVNALLLGDSALYLCASSSGYNEQFFGPGTRLTVL.

The CDR3 protein is CAIGDRTVVHGYTF. The CDR3 DNA follows: TGTGCCATCGGAGATAGGACAGTAGTACACGGCTACACCTTC. The chain uses TRBV10-3 and TRBJ1-2; D is perhaps TRBD1 (6 bases). The CDR3 totals 14 residues. Per germline, CDR1 ENHRY and CDR2 SYGVKD. V dropped 8 bases and J dropped 8 bases, with 21 bases sitting between them.

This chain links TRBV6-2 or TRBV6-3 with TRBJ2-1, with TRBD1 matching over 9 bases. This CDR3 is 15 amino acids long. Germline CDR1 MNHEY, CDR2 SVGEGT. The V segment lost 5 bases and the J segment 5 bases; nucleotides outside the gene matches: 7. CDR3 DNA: TGTGCCAGCAGTCCGGGACAGGGAGGAAACAATGAGCAGTTCTTC. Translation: CASSPGQGGNNEQFF.

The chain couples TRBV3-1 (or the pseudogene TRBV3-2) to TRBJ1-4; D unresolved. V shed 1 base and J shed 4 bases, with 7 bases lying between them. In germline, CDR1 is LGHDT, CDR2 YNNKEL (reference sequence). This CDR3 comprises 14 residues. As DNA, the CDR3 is TGTGCCAGCAGCCAAGGTAGTGTTAATGAAAAACTGTTTTTT. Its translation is CASSQGSVNEKLFF.

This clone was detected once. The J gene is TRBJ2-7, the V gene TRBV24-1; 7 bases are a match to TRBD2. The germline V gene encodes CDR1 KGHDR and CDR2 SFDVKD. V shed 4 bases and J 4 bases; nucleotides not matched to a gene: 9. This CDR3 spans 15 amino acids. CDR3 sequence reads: CATSERSASGYEQYF. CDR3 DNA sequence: TGTGCCACCAGTGAGAGGAGTGCTAGCGGATACGAGCAGTACTTC.

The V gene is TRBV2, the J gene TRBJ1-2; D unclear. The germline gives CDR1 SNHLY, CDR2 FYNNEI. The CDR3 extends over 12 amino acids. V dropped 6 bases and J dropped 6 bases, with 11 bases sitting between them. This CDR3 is CASSGGLDGYTF. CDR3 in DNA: TGTGCCAGCAGCGGAGGGTTGGATGGCTACACCTTC.

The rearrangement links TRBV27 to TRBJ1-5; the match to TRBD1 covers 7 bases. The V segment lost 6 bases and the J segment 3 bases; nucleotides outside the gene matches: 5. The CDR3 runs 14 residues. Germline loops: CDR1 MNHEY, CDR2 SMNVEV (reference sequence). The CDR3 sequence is CASSPGQNNQPQHF. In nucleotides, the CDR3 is TGTGCCAGCAGCCCGGGACAGAACAATCAGCCCCAGCATTTT.

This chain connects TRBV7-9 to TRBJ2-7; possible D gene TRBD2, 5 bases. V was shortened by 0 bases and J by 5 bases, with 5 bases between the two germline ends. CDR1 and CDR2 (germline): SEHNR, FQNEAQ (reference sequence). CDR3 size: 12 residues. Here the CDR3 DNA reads TGTGCCAGCAGCTTAGCCGGGGACGAGCAGTACTTC. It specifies CASSLAGDEQYF.